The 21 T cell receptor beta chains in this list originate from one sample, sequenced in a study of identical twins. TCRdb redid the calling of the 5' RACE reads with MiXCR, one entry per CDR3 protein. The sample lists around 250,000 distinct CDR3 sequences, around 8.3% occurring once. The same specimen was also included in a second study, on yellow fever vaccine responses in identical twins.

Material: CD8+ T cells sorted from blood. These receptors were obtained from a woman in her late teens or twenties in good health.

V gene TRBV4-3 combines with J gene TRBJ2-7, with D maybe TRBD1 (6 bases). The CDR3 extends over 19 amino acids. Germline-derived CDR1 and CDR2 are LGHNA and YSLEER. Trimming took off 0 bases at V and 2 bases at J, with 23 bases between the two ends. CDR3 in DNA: TGCGCCAGCAGCCAAGATCGCCAACTGCAGGACAGTTGGGCCTACGAGCAGTACTTC. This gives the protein CASSQDRQLQDSWAYEQYF.

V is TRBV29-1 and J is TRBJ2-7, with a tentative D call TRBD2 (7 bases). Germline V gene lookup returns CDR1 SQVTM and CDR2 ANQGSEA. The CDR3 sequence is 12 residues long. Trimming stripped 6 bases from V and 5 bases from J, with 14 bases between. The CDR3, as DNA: TGCAGCGTGACGGGGGGCGTCCACGAGCAGTACTTC. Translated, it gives CSVTGGVHEQYF.

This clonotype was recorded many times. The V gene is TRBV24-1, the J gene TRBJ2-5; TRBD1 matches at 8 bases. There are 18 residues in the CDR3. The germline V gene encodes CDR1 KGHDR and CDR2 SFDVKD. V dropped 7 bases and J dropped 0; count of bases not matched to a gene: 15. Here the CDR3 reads CATSGPPVDRDHQETQYF. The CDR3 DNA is TGTGCCACCAGCGGACCACCTGTGGACAGGGACCACCAAGAGACCCAGTACTTC.

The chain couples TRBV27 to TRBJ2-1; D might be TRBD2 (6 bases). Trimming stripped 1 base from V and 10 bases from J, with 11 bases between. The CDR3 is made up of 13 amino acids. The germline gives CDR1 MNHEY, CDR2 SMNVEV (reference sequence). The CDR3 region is CASSLYGGGEQFF. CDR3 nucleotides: TGTGCCAGCAGTTTATACGGGGGAGGAGAGCAGTTCTTC.

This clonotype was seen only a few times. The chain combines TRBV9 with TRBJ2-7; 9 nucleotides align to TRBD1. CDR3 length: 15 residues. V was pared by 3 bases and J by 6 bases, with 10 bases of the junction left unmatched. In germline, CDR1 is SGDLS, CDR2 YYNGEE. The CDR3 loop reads CASSGTGGPGSEQYF. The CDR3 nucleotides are TGTGCCAGCAGCGGCACAGGGGGCCCGGGGAGCGAGCAGTACTTC.

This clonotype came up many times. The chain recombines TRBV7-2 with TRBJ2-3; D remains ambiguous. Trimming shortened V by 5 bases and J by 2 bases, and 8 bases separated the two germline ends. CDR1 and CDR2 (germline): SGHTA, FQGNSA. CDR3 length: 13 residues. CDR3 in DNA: TGTGCCAGCAGCGCACTGACCACAGATACGCAGTATTTT. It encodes CASSALTTDTQYF.

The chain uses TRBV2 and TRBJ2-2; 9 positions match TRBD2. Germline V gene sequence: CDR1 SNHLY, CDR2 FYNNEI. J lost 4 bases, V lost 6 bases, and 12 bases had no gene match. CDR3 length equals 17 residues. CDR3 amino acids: CASRDVSGGALTGELFF. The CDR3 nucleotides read TGTGCCAGCAGGGACGTTAGCGGGGGAGCTCTCACCGGGGAGCTGTTTTTT.

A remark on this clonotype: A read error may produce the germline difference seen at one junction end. The CDR3 region is CSSRPQGARAYEQYF. For the CDR3, the DNA is TGTTCCAGCAGACCACAGGGGGCGCGCGCCTACGAGCAGTACTTC. This chain joins TRBV28 and TRBJ2-7; 9 bases are a match to TRBD1. This CDR3 is 15 amino acids long. Germline V gives CDR1 MDHEN, CDR2 SYDVKM.

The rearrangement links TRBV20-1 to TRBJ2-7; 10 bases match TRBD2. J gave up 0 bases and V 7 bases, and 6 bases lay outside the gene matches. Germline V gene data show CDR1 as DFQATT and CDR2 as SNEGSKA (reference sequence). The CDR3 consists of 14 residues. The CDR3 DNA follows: TGCAGTGAATTTACTAGCGGGACCTCCTACGAGCAGTACTTC. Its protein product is CSEFTSGTSYEQYF.

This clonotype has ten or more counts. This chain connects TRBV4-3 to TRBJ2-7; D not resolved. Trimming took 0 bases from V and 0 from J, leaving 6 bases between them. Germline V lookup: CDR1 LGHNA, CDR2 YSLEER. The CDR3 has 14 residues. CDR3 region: CASSQDPSSYEQYF. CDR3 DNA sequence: TGCGCCAGCAGCCAAGATCCGAGCTCCTACGAGCAGTACTTC.

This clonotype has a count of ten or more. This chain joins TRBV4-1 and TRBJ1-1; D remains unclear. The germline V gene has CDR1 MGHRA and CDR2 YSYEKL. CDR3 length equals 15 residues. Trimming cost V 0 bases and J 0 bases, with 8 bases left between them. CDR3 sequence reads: CASSQDRMMNTEAFF. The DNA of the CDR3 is TGCGCCAGCAGCCAAGATCGAATGATGAACACTGAAGCTTTCTTT.

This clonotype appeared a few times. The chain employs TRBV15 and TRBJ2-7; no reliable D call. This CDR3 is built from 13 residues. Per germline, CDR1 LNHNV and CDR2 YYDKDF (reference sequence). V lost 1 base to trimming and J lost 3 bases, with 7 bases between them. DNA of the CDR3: TGTGCCACCAGCAGAGTCCCAGGCTACGAGCAGTACTTC. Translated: CATSRVPGYEQYF.

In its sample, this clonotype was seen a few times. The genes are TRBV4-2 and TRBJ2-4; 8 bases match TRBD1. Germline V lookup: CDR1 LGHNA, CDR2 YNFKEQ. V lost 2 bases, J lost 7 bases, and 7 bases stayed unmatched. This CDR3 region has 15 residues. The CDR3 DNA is TGTGCCAGCAGCCAAAAAGACAGGGGTATTAACATTCAGTACTTC. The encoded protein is CASSQKDRGINIQYF.

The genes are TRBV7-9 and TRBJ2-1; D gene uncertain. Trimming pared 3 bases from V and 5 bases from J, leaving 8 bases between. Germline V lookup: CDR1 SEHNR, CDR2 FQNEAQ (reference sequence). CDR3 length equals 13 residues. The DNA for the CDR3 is TGTGCCAGCAGCTTGTCCCGAGACAATGAGCAGTTCTTC. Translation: CASSLSRDNEQFF.

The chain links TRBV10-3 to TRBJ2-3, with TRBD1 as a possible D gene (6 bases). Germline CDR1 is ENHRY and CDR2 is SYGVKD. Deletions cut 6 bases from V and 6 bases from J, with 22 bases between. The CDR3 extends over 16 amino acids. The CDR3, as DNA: TGTGCCATCAGAACAGGGCAGGGTAGAGAATCCGATACGCAGTATTTT. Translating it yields CAIRTGQGRESDTQYF.

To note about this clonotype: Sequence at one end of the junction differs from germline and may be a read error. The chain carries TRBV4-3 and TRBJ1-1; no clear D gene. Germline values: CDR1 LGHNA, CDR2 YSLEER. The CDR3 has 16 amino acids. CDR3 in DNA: TGCGCCAGCAGCCAAGATAGGACCCTGGTGAAAACTGAAGCTTTCTTT. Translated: CASSQDRTLVKTEAFF.

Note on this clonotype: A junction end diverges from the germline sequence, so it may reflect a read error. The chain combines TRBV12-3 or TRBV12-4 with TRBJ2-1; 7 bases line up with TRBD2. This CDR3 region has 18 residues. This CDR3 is CTSSLASRRLASYNEQFF. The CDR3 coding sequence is TGTACCAGCAGTTTAGCGAGTAGGAGACTAGCTTCCTACAATGAGCAGTTCTTC.

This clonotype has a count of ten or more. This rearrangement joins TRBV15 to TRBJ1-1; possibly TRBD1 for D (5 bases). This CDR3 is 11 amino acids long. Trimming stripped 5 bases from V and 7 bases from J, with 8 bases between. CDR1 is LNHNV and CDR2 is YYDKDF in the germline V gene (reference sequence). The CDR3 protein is CATSQGSEAFF. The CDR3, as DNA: TGTGCCACCAGCCAGGGCAGTGAAGCTTTCTTT. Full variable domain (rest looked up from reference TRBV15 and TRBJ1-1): DAMVIQNPRYQVTQFGKPVTLSCSQTLNHNVMYWYQQKSSQAPKLLFHYYDKDFNNEADTPDNFQSRRPNTSFCFLDIRSPGLGDTAMYLCATSQGSEAFFGQGTRLTVV.

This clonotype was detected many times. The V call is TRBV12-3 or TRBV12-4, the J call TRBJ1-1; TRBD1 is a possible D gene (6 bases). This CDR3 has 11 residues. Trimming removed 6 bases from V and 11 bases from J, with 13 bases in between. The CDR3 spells CASSRGTPAFF. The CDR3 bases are TGTGCCAGCAGCCGCGGGACACCGGCTTTCTTT.

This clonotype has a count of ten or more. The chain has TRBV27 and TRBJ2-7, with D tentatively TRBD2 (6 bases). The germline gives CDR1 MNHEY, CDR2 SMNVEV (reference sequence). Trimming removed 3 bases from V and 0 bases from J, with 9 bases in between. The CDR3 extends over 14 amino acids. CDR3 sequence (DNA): TGTGCCAGCAGTTTGTCACTAGCCTCCTACGAGCAGTACTTC. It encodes CASSLSLASYEQYF.

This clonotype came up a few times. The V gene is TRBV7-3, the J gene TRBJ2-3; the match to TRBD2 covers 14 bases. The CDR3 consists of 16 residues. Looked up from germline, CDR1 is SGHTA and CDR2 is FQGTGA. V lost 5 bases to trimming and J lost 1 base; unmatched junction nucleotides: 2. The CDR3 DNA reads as TGTGCCAGCAGCACGGGACTAGCGGGGGGCACAGATACGCAGTATTTT. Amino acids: CASSTGLAGGTDTQYF.